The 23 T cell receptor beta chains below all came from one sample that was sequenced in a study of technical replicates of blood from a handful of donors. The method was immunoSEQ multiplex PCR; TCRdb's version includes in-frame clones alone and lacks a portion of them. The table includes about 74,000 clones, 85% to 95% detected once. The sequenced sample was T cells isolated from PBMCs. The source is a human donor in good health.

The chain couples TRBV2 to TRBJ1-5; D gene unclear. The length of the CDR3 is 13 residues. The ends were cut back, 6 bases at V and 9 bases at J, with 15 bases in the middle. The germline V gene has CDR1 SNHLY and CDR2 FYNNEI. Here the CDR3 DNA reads TGTGCCAGCAGGTCCCGGGAGTTTGGGCCCCAGCATTTT. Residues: CASRSREFGPQHF.

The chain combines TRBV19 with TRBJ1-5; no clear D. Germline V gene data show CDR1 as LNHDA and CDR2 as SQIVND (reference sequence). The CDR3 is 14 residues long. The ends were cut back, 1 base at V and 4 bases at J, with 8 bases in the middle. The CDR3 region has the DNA TGTGCCAGTAGTATAGGATCGGGAAATCAGCCCCAGCATTTT. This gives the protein CASSIGSGNQPQHF.

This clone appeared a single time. CDR3 in amino acids: CASSQAPLAGATSGELFF. The DNA of the CDR3 is TGCGCCAGCAGCCAAGCCCCTCTAGCGGGAGCGACCAGCGGGGAGCTGTTTTTT. This rearrangement joins TRBV4-1 to TRBJ2-2; 10 bases map to TRBD2. The CDR3 spans 18 residues. Germline CDR1 MGHRA, CDR2 YSYEKL. Trimming removed 1 base from V and 7 bases from J; junction bases left unmatched: 12.

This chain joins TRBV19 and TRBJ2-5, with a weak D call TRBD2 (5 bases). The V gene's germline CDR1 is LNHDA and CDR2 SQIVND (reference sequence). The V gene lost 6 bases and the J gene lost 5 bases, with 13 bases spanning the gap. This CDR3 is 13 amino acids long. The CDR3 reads CASSPIRGETQYF. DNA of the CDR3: TGTGCCAGTAGCCCCATTAGAGGGGAGACCCAGTACTTC.

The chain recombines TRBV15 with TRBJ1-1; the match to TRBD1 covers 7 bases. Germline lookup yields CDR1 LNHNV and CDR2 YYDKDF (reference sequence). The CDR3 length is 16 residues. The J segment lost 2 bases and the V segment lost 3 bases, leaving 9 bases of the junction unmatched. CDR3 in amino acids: CATSRVTGTVNTEAFF. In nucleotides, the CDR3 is TGTGCCACCAGCAGGGTGACAGGGACGGTTAACACTGAAGCTTTCTTT.

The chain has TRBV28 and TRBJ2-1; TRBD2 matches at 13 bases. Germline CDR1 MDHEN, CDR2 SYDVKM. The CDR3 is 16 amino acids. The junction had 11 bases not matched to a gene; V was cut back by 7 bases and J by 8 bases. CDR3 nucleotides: TGTGCCAGCAACAACCCGGGACTAGCGGGACCCGATGAGCAGTTCTTC. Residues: CASNNPGLAGPDEQFF.

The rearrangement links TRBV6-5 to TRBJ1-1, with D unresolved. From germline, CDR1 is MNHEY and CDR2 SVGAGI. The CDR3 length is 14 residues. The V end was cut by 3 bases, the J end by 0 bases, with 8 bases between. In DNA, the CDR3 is TGTGCCAGCAGTTATGGGGAGATGAACACTGAAGCTTTCTTT. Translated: CASSYGEMNTEAFF.

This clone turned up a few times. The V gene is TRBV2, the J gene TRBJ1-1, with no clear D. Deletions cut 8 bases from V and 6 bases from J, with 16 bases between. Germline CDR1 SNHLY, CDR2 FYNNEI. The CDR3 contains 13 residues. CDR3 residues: CASSERGGPEAFF. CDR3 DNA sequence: TGTGCCAGCTCAGAGCGGGGAGGGCCTGAAGCTTTCTTT.

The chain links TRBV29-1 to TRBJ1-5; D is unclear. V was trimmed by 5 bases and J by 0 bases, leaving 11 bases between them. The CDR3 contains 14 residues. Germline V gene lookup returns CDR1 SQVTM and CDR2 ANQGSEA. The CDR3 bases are TGCAGCGTTAGCGGCGGATCTAGCAATCAGCCCCAGCATTTT. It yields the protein CSVSGGSSNQPQHF.

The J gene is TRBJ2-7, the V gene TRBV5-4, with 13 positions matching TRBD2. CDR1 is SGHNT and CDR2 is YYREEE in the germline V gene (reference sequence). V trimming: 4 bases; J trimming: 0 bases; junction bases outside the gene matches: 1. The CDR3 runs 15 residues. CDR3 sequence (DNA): TGTGCCAGCAGCCGACTAGCGGGAGGCTCCTACGAGCAGTACTTC. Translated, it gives CASSRLAGGSYEQYF.

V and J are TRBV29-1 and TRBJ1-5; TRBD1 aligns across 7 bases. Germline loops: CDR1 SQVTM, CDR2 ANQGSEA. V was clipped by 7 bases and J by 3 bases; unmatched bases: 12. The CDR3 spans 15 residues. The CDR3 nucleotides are TGCAGCGCTAGGAACAGGGGTGAGAACAATCAGCCCCAGCATTTT. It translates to CSARNRGENNQPQHF.

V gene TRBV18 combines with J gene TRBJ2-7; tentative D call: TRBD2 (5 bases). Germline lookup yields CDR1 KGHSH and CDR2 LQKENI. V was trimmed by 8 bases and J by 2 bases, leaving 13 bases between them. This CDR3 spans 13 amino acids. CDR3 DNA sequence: TGTGCCAGCGCCGGGCAGGAGGCCTACGAGCAGTACTTC. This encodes CASAGQEAYEQYF.

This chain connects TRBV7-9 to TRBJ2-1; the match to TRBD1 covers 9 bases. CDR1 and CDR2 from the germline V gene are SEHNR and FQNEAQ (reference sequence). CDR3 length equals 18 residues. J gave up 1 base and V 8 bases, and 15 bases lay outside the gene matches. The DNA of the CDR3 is TGTGCCAGCCACAAAAGGGAGGGACAGGGCGGGTCCTACAATGAGCAGTTCTTC. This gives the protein CASHKREGQGGSYNEQFF. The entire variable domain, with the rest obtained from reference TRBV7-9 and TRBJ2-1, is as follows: DTGVSQNPRHKITKRGQNVTFRCDPISEHNRLYWYRQTLGQGPEFLTYFQNEAQLEKSRLLSDRFSAERPKGSFSTLEIQRTEQGDSAMYLCASHKREGQGGSYNEQFFGPGTRLTVL.

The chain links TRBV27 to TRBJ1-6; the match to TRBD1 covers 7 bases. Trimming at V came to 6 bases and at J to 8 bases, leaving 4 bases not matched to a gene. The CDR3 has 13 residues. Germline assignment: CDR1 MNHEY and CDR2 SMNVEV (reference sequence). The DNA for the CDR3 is TGTGCCAGCAGGTGGGACAGATATTCACCCCTCCACTTT. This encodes CASRWDRYSPLHF.

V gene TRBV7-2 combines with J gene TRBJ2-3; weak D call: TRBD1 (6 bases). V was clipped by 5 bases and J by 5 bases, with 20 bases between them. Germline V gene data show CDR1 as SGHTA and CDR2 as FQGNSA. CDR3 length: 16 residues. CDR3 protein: CASSPPLGARGDTQYF. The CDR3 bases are TGTGCCAGCAGCCCCCCCTTGGGGGCTCGGGGAGATACGCAGTATTTT.

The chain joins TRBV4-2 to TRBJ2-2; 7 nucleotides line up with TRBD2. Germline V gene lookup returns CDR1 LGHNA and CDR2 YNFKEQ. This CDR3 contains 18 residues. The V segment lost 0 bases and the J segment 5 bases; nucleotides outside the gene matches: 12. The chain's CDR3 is CASSQDSPASGKTGELFF. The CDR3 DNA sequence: TGTGCCAGCAGCCAAGATAGCCCGGCTAGCGGAAAAACCGGGGAGCTGTTTTTT.

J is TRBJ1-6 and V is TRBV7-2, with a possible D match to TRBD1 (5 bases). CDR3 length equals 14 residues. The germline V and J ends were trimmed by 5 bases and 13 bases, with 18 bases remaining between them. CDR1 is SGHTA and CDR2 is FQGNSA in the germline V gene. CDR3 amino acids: CASSVDSLRGPLHF. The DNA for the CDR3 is TGTGCCAGCAGCGTAGACAGTCTCCGGGGGCCCCTCCACTTT.

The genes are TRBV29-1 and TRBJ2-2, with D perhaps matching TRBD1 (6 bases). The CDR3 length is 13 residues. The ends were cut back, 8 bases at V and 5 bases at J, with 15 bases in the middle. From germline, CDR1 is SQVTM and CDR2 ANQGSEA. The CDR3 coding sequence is TGCAGCTCCCGTGACACAGGGACCGGGGAGCTGTTTTTT. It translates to CSSRDTGTGELFF.

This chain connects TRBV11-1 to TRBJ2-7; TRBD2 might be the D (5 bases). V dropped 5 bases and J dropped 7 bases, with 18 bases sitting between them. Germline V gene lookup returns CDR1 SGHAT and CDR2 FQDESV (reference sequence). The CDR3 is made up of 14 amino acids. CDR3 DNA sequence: TGTGCCAGCAGCCCCGATAACATCGGGGTTGAGCAGTACTTC. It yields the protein CASSPDNIGVEQYF.

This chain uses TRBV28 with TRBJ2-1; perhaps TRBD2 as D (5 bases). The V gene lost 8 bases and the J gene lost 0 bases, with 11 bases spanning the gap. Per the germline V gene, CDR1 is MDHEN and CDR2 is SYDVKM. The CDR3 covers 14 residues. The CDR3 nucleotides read TGTGCCAGCCAGCGAACTAGCTCCTACAATGAGCAGTTCTTC. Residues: CASQRTSSYNEQFF.

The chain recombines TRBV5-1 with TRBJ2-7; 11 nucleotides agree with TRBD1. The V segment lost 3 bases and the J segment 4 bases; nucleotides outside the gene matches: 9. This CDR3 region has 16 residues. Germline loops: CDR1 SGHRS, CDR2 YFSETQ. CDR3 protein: CASSYQGTGGRYEQYF. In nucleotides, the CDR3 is TGCGCCAGCAGCTACCAGGGGACAGGGGGTAGGTACGAGCAGTACTTC.

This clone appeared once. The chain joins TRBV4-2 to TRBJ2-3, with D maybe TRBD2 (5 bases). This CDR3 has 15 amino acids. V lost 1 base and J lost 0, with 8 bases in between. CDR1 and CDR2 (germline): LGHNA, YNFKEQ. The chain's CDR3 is CASSQGAASTDTQYF. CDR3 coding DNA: TGTGCCAGCAGCCAAGGAGCGGCAAGCACAGATACGCAGTATTTT.

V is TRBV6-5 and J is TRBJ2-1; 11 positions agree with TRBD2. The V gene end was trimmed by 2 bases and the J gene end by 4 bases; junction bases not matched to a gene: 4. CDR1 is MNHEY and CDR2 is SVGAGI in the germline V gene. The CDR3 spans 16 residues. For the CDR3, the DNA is TGTGCCAGCAGTTACCTAGCTAGCGGGGGGTACAATGAGCAGTTCTTC. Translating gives CASSYLASGGYNEQFF.